This record covers a single T cell receptor beta chain. Its specificity is unknown. This entry comes from a study of T cells expressing NK-cell markers. Overall study: Just one sequenced donor of eight was HCMV-seronegative, while seven were seropositive.

Findings of the study overall: No clear determination of HCMV specificity was made for expanded NKG2C+ T cell clones. Of the CD8+ T cells in roughly 6 donors, roughly 1.0-7.5% belonged to dominant NKG2C+ clonotypes.

Per the germline V gene, CDR1 is LNHNV and CDR2 is YYDKDF (reference sequence). The CDR3 has 14 amino acids. With UMIs, 5'RACE template switching was used to make TCR beta cDNA. TCRdb derives one entry per CDR3 protein from the 5' RACE reads, leaving out DNA. With about 370,000 distinct CDR3 sequences in the sample, the ten largest clones hold about 10%. The sample comprised blood T cells: a sorted CD56 or NKG2C T cell subset, CD4+ or CD8+ T cells, or bulk PBMC T cells (not recorded which). V is TRBV15 and J is TRBJ1-4; the TCRdb call, TRBD1, lacks DNA for checking. The origin of this receptor is a woman in her 50s in good health. The CDR3 sequence is CATADPGTNEKLFF.